This TCR beta chain was identified during a study of shared clonotypes between healthy human individuals. General study results and limits: Even with large depth, rarefaction showed that sorted-subset sequencing was incomplete. Memory subsets generally showed lower estimated richness than naive subsets. The authors expected sequencing depth to affect clonotype sharing among donors.

This clone occurred once. Its antigen is not identified. The V end lost 10 bases, the J end lost 2 bases, and 23 bases lay between the germline ends. The CDR3 has 16 amino acids. CDR1 is ENHRY, CDR2 SYGVKD, per germline. As handled by the study authors: ImmunoSEQ gave junction-only sequences without quality scores, so filtering differed. The table came from immunoSEQ multiplex PCR; TCRdb's copy has only in-frame clones and leaves some out. V and J calls and clone size are copied from that table; D and trimming were computed from the DNA. The sample consists of approximately 2,300,000 clones, 92% of them appearing once.

The origin of this receptor is a man aged 18 to 35 in good health. Some clones in this sample may be carry-over from other donors' samples. The chain employs TRBV10-3 and TRBJ1-2; maybe TRBD1 (5 bases). Sequencing was carried out using naive CD4+ T cells from PBMCs. Subset noted: CD45RA+ positively selected. The DNA for the CDR3 is TGTGCCACCACCAATCCGTCAATGGGGGGGAACTATGGCTACACCTTC. It specifies CATTNPSMGGNYGYTF.